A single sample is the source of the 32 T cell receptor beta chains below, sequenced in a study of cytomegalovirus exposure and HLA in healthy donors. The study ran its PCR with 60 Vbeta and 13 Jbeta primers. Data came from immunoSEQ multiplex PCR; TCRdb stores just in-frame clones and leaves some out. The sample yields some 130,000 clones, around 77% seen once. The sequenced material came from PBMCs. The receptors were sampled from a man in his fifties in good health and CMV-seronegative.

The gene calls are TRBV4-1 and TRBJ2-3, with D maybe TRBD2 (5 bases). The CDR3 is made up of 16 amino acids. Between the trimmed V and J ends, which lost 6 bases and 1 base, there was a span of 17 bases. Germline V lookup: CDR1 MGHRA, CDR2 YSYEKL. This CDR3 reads CASSGKERIGTDTQYF. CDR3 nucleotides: TGCGCCAGCAGTGGGAAGGAGCGGATCGGCACAGATACGCAGTATTTT.

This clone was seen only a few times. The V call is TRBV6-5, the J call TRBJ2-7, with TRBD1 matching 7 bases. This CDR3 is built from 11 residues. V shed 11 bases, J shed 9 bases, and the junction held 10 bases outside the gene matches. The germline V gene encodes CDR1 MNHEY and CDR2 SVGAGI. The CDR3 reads CASQGLEGQYF. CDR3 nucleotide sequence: TGTGCCTCACAGGGGCTCGAGGGGCAGTACTTC.

In DNA, the CDR3 is TGCGCCAGCAGCTCTAGGAACACCGGGGAGCTGTTTTTT. This codes for CASSSRNTGELFF. The V and J genes are TRBV10-1 and TRBJ2-2, with D unclear. This CDR3 contains 13 residues. The germline CDR1 and CDR2 sequences are WNHNN and SYGVQD (reference sequence). V was shortened by 6 bases and J by 1 base, with 6 bases between the two germline ends.

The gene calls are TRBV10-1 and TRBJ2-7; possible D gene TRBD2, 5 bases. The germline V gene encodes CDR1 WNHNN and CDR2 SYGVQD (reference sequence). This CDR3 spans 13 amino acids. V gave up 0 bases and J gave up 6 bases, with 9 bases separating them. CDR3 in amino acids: CASSESPSSEQYF. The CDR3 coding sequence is TGCGCCAGCAGTGAGTCTCCTAGCTCCGAGCAGTACTTC.

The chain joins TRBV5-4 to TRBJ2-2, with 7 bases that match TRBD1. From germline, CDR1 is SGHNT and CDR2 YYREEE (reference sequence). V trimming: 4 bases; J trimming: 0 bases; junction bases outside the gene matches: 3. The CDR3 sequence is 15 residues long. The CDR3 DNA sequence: TGTGCCAGCAGCCCTGGGACAGCGAACACCGGGGAGCTGTTTTTT. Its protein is CASSPGTANTGELFF.

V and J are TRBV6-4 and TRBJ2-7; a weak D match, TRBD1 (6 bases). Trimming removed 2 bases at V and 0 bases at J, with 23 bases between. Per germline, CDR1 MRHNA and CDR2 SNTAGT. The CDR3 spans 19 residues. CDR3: CASSDHPTGILWSSYEQYF. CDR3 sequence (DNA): TGTGCCAGCAGTGACCATCCGACAGGAATCCTATGGAGCTCCTACGAGCAGTACTTC.

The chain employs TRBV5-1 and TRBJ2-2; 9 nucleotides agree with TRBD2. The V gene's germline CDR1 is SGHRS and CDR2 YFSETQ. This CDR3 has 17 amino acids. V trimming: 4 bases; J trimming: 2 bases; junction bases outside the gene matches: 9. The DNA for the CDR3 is TGCGCCAGCAGCCGGATGGCTAGCGGGATAAACACCGGGGAGCTGTTTTTT. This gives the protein CASSRMASGINTGELFF.

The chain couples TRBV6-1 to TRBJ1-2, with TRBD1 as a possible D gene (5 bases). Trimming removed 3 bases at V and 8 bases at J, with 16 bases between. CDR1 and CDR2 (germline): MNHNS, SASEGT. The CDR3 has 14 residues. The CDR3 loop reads CASSDQAGRGGYTF. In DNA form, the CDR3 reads TGTGCCAGCAGTGATCAGGCAGGCCGGGGGGGCTACACCTTC.

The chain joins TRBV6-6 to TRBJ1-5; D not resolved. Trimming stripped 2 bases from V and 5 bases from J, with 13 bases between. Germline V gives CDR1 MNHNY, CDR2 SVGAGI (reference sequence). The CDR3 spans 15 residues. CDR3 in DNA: TGTGCCAGCAGTTACCGCCGACCCGGGGATCAGCCCCAGCATTTT. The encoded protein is CASSYRRPGDQPQHF.

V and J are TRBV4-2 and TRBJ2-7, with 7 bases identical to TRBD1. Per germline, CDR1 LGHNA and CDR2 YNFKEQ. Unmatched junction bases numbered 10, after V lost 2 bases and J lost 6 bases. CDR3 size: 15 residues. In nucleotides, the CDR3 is TGTGCCAGCAGCCAAAGGCAGGGGGAGTTCGGCGAGCAGTACTTC. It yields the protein CASSQRQGEFGEQYF.

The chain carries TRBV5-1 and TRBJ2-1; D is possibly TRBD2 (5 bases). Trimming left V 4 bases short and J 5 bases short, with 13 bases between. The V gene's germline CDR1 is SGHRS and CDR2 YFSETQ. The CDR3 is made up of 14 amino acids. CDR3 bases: TGCGCCAGCAGCCTCCAACTAGGGAACAATGAGCAGTTCTTC. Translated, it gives CASSLQLGNNEQFF.

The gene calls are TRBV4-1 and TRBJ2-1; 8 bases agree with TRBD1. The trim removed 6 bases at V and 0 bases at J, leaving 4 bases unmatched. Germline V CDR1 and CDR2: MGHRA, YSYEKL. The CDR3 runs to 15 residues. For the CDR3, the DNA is TGCGCCAGCAGTAAACAGGGGGGCTCCTACAATGAGCAGTTCTTC. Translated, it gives CASSKQGGSYNEQFF.

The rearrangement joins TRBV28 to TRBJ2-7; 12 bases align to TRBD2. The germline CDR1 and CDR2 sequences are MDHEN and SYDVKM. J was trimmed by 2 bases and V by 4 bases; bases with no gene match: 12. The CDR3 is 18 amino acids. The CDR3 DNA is TGTGCCAGCAGTTCAGACAGTAGATGGACTAGCGGGACCTACGAGCAGTACTTC. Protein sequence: CASSSDSRWTSGTYEQYF.

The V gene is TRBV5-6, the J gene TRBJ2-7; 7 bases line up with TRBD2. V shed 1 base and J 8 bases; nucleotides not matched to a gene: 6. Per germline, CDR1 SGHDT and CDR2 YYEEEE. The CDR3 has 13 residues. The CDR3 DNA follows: TGTGCCAGCAGCTTGCCAGGACTAGACAAGCAGTACTTC. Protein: CASSLPGLDKQYF. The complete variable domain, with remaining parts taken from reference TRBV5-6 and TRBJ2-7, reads DAGVTQSPTHLIKTRGQQVTLRCSPKSGHDTVSWYQQALGQGPQFIFQYYEEEERQRGNFPDRFSGHQFPNYSSELNVNALLLGDSALYLCASSLPGLDKQYFGPGTRLTVT.

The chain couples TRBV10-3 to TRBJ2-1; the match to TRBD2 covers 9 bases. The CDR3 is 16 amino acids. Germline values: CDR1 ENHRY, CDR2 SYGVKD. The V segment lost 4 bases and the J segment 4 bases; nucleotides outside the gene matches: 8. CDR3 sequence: CAISGGKAGGYNEQFF. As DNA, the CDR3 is TGTGCCATCAGTGGAGGGAAAGCGGGAGGATACAATGAGCAGTTCTTC.

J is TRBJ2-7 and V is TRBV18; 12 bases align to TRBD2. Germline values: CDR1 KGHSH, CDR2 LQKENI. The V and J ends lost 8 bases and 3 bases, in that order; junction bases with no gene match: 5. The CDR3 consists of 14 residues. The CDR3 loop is CASRTSGIVYEQYF. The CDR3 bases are TGTGCCAGCCGGACTAGCGGGATTGTCTACGAGCAGTACTTC.

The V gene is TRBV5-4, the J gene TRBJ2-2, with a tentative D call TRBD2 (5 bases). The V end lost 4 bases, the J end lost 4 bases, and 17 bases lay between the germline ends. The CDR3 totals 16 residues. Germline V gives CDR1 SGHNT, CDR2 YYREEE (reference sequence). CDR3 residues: CASSAARERSTGELFF. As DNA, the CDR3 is TGTGCCAGCAGCGCCGCTAGGGAGCGGAGCACCGGGGAGCTGTTTTTT.

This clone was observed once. The CDR3: CAISESRRAQPQHF. Written as DNA, the CDR3 is TGTGCCATCAGTGAGTCACGCAGGGCCCAGCCCCAGCATTTT. The rearrangement uses TRBV10-3 and TRBJ1-5; the D gene is possibly TRBD1 (5 bases). The CDR3 contains 14 residues. Germline CDR1 is ENHRY and CDR2 is SYGVKD. V lost 0 bases to trimming and J lost 7 bases, with 10 bases between them.

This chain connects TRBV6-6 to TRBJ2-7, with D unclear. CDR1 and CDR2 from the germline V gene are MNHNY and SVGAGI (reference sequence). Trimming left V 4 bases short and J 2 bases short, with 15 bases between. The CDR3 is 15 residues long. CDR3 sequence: CASSSKVTSAYEQYF. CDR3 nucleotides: TGTGCCAGCAGTTCGAAGGTCACAAGCGCCTACGAGCAGTACTTC.

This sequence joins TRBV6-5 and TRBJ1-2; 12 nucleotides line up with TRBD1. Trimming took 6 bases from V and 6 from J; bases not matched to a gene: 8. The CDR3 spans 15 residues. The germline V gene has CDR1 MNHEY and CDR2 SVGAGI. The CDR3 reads CASRLRDRGLDGYTF. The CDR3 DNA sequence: TGTGCCAGCAGATTAAGGGACAGGGGGCTTGATGGCTACACCTTC.

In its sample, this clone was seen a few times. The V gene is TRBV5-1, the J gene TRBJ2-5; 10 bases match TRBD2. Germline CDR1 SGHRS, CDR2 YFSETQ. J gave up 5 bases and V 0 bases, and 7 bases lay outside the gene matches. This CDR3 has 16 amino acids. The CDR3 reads CASSLGGLAGAETQYF. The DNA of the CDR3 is TGCGCCAGCAGCTTGGGAGGCCTAGCGGGGGCGGAGACCCAGTACTTC.

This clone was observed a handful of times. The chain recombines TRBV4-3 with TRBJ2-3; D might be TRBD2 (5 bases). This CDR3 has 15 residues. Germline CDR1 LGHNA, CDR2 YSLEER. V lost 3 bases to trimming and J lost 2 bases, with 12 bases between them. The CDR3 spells CASSQRVANTDTQYF. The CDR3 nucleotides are TGCGCCAGCAGCCAGAGGGTGGCGAACACAGATACGCAGTATTTT.

CDR3 sequence reads: CASSVGGRGQETQYF. The DNA of the CDR3 is TGTGCCAGCAGCGTAGGCGGGAGAGGGCAGGAGACCCAGTACTTC. The V call is TRBV9, the J call TRBJ2-5; 7 bases align to TRBD2. Per the germline V gene, CDR1 is SGDLS and CDR2 is YYNGEE. CDR3 length: 15 amino acids. V was pared by 0 bases and J by 5 bases, with 7 bases of the junction left unmatched.

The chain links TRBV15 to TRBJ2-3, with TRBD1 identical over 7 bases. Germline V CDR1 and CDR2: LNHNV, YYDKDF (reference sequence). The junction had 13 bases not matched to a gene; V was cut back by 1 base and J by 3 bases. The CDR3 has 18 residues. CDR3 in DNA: TGTGCCACCAGCAGAGTTGCAGTGCCAGGGGGTCGTACAGATACGCAGTATTTT. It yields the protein CATSRVAVPGGRTDTQYF.

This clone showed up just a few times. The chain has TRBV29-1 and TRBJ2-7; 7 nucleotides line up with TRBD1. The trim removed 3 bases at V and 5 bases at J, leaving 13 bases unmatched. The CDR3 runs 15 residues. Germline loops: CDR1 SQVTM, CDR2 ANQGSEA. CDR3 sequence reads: CSVENDRQGFHEQYF. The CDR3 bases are TGCAGCGTTGAGAATGACCGACAGGGATTCCACGAGCAGTACTTC.

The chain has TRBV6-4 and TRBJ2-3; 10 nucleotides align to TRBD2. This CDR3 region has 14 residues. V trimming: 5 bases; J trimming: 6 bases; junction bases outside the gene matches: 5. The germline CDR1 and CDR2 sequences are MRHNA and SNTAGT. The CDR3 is CASSFLAGVDTQYF. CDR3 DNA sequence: TGTGCCAGCAGTTTCCTAGCGGGAGTTGATACGCAGTATTTT.

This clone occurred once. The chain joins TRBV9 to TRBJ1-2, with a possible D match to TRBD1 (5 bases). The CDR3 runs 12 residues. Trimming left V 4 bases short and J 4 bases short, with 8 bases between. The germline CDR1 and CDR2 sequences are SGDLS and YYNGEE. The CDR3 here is CASSLGLYGYTF. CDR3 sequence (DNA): TGTGCCAGCAGCTTGGGGCTCTATGGCTACACCTTC.

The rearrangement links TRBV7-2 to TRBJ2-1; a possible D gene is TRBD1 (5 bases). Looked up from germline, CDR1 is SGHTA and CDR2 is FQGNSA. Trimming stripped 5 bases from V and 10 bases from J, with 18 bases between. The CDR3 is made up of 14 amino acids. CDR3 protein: CASSPQGGGWEQFF. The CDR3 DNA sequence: TGTGCCAGCAGCCCCCAGGGCGGCGGCTGGGAGCAGTTCTTC.

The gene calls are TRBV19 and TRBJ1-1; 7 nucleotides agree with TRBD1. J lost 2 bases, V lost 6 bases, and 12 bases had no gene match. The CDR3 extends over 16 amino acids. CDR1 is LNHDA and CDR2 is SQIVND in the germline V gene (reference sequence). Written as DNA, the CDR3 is TGTGCCAGTAGCCTCTCCTGGGGACAGTCAAACACTGAAGCTTTCTTT. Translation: CASSLSWGQSNTEAFF.

CDR3 coding DNA: TGTGCCAGCTCACCACCCGTCAGGGCAGGAGATACGCAGTATTTT. It translates to CASSPPVRAGDTQYF. This chain links TRBV18 with TRBJ2-3; TRBD1 is a possible D gene (5 bases). Trimming removed 0 bases at V and 5 bases at J, with 12 bases between. Germline V lookup: CDR1 KGHSH, CDR2 LQKENI. The CDR3 covers 15 residues.

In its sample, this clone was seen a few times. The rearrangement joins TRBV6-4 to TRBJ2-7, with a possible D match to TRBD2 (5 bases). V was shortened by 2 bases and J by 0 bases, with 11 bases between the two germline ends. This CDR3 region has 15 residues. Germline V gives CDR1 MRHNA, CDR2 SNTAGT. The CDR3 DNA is TGTGCCAGCAGTGACCCAGCCGGAGGCTCCTACGAGCAGTACTTC. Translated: CASSDPAGGSYEQYF.

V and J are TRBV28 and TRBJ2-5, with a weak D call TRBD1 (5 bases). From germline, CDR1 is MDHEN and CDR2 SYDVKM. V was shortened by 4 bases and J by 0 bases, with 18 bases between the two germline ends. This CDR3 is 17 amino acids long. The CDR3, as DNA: TGTGCCAGCAGTTCAAACGGACAAGTGGCGTACCAAGAGACCCAGTACTTC. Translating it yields CASSSNGQVAYQETQYF.